These T cell receptor beta chains were read from a single sample in a study of regulatory T cells in long-lasting Graves disease. TCRdb redid the calling of the multiplex PCR reads with MiXCR, one entry per CDR3 protein. This sample carries a few hundred thousand distinct CDR3 sequences, roughly 18% of them seen once, and the ten largest clones take about 14%. Separately, the same data were catalogued under a study of T cells in Graves' hyperthyroidism and ophthalmopathy.

The input for sequencing was peripheral blood mononuclear cells (PBMCs), taken at new diagnosis, from a patient treated with antithyroid drugs. Every receptor here comes from a woman in her twenties or thirties with Graves disease. The CDR3 runs from the conserved cysteine through the conserved F or W. A D gene is named only where the DNA matches it firmly. Size is omitted from some rows. Given values are once, few, many or a class for expanded clones.

v_gene	abundance	d_gene	j_gene	CDR3nt	CDR3aa
TRBV5-1	.	TRBD2	TRBJ2-1	TGCGCCAGCAGCTTCCTTACGGGGGGGAACAATGAGCAGTTCTTC	CASSFLTGGNNEQFF
TRBV20-1	many	TRBD2	TRBJ2-3	TGCAGTGCTTCCCTAGCGGGGGGTCGTACAGATACGCAGTATTTT	CSASLAGGRTDTQYF
TRBV2	many	.	TRBJ1-1	TGTGCCAGCAGAGCCCGGTGGAACACTGAAGCTTTCTTT	CASRARWNTEAFF
TRBV28	.	TRBD2	TRBJ2-3	TGTGCCAGCAGTCCTAATGTGGGGGGGGGAAAGGAGACAGATACGCAGTATTTT	CASSPNVGGGKETDTQYF
TRBV9	many	.	TRBJ2-3	TGTGCCAGCAGCGAGTTATCAGATACGCAGTATTTT	CASSELSDTQYF
TRBV11-1	many	.	TRBJ2-7	TGTGCCAGCAGCTTTTGGGGGTCGGACGAGCAGTACTTC	CASSFWGSDEQYF
TRBV12-5	many	.	TRBJ1-1	TGTGCTAGTGGTAGGGACCCTCGAAACACTGAAGCTTTCTTT	CASGRDPRNTEAFF
TRBV12-3/TRBV12-4	many	.	TRBJ1-1	TGTGCCAGCAGTTTATCGGTGGGGAGGGTCACTGAAGCTTTCTTT	CASSLSVGRVTEAFF
TRBV12-3/TRBV12-4	many	TRBD2	TRBJ2-5	TGTGCCAGCAGTCCCACTAGCGGGGGACAAGAGACCCAGTACTTC	CASSPTSGGQETQYF
TRBV9	many	.	TRBJ2-5	TGTGCCAGCAGCGTTGGAGGGGAGGAGACCCAGTACTTC	CASSVGGEETQYF
TRBV20-1	.	TRBD1	TRBJ2-7	TGCAGTGCCATCCGGGACAGGGGAGACGAGCAGTACTTC	CSAIRDRGDEQYF
TRBV18	many	.	TRBJ1-1	TGTGCCAGCTCACCACCGGGGATTGCGAACACTGAAGCTTTCTTT	CASSPPGIANTEAFF
TRBV5-5	many	TRBD1	TRBJ1-1	TGTGCCAGCAGCACAACCGGGACAGGGACCACTGAAGCTTTCTTT	CASSTTGTGTTEAFF
TRBV5-4	.	.	TRBJ2-2	TGTGCCAGCAGTCCCGACAAACCGAACACCGGGGAGCTGTTTTTT	CASSPDKPNTGELFF
TRBV19	.	.	TRBJ1-5	TGTGCCAGTAGTATTCTCAATCGGGGGGCGAGCAATCAGCCCCAGCATTTT	CASSILNRGASNQPQHF